The following is a T cell receptor beta chain sequence with its context. The data derive from a study of blood T cell repertoires in COVID-19. Study context: PBMCs, B-cell-depleted T cells, or T cells were the source of the cDNA or gDNA that made up the material.

Per the original data handling: Researchers report that nucleated cell counts were estimated from reference gene primer amplification. Profiled with immunoSEQ multiplex PCR; TCRdb holds only in-frame clones, not every one. From that table come the V and J calls and clone size; the DNA was used to work out D and trimming. The table lists approximately 140,000 clones, 75% to 90% of them singletons. Patients from Seattle were sampled longitudinally, starting during active infection. Germline CDR1 LNHNV, CDR2 YYDKDF (reference sequence). Trimming shortened V by 9 bases and J by 4 bases, and 13 bases separated the two germline ends. CDR3 length: 13 amino acids.

The gene calls are TRBV15 and TRBJ1-3; D may be TRBD1 (5 bases). The origin of this receptor is a woman aged 55 to 70 with COVID-19, enrolled during active disease. Sequenced input: peripheral blood. The CDR3 protein is CATSTAPGNTIYF. CDR3 DNA: TGTGCCACGTCGACAGCACCAGGAAACACCATATATTTT.